This TCR beta chain was documented in a study of cytomegalovirus exposure and HLA in healthy donors. This table comes from immunoSEQ multiplex PCR, and its TCRdb copy is limited to in-frame clones, with some not included. Seen here are more than 300,000 clones, roughly 85% observed once, and the top ten hold roughly 0.8%. In its sample, this clone was seen once. Its antigen is currently unknown. The germline CDR1 and CDR2 sequences are KGHSH and LQKENI. After removal of 4 bases from V and 5 bases from J, the junction contained 1 base not matched to a gene. The CDR3 consists of 13 residues. General study findings and limits: Overall, about 160 TCR beta chains were annotated as cytomegalovirus-associated. The study found most TCR sequences rare, yet found some public TCRs in many donors. Cytomegalovirus status was reportedly diagnosed by the classifier with high sensitivity and specificity. A subsequent analysis found that TCR clusters from the first cohort also tended to co-occur in the roughly 120 validation repertoires, with about 95% of cluster scores above 0.

Source material: PBMCs. The sequence was collected from a woman younger than 30 in good health and CMV-seronegative. The chain joins TRBV18 to TRBJ1-5; 8 bases are shared with TRBD1. In DNA, the CDR3 is TGTGCCAGCTCACTACAGGGGGATCAGCCCCAGCATTTT. Translated: CASSLQGDQPQHF.